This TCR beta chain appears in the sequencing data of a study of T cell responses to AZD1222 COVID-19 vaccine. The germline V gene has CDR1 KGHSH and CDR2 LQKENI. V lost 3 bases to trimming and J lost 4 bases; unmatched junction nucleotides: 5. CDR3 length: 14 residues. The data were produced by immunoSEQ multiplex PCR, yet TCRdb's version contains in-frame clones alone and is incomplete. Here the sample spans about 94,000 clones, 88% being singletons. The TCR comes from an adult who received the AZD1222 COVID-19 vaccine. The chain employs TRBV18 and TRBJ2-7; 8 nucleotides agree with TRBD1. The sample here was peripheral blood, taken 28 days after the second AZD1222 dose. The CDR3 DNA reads TGTGCCAGCTCACCCACAGGGGGTCCATACGAGCAGTACTTC. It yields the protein CASSPTGGPYEQYF.